A single sample is the source of the 4 T cell receptor beta chains below, sequenced in a study of T cell changes during pregnancy in multiple sclerosis. Generated by immunoSEQ multiplex PCR, the TCRdb table keeps only in-frame clones and is missing some. Seen here are roughly 120,000 clones, roughly 92% observed once, and the top ten hold 6% to 7%. The starting material was peripheral blood, obtained before pregnancy. These receptors came from a female donor with multiple sclerosis, enrolled in a pregnancy study.

The genes are TRBV29-1 and TRBJ1-1, with D possibly being TRBD1 (6 bases). Per the germline V gene, CDR1 is SQVTM and CDR2 is ANQGSEA. The V end lost 2 bases, the J end lost 4 bases, and 14 bases lay between the germline ends. This CDR3 is 14 amino acids long. This chain's CDR3 is CSVEIMGAGTEAFF. CDR3 DNA sequence: TGCAGCGTTGAAATTATGGGGGCAGGCACTGAAGCTTTCTTT.

The chain uses TRBV9 and TRBJ2-1; D unclear. Trimming took off 3 bases at V and 1 base at J, with 11 bases between the two ends. CDR3 size: 15 residues. Germline V gene data show CDR1 as SGDLS and CDR2 as YYNGEE. The CDR3 DNA reads as TGTGCCAGCAGCGAATCCGGTCGGTCCTACAATGAGCAGTTCTTC. Amino acid sequence: CASSESGRSYNEQFF.

The chain employs TRBV7-9 and TRBJ2-3; 10 nucleotides match TRBD2. The germline V gene has CDR1 SEHNR and CDR2 FQNEAQ (reference sequence). The junction had 4 bases not matched to a gene; V was cut back by 1 base and J by 0 bases. This CDR3 region has 17 residues. CDR3 DNA sequence: TGTGCCAGCAGCTTAGGGTCAGCGGGGGGGAGCACAGATACGCAGTATTTT. Translation gives CASSLGSAGGSTDTQYF.

This chain uses TRBV6-5 with TRBJ2-3; 9 bases are shared with TRBD1. The CDR3 covers 15 residues. The V gene's germline CDR1 is MNHEY and CDR2 SVGAGI. V was pared by 5 bases and J by 2 bases, with 5 bases of the junction left unmatched. The CDR3 coding sequence is TGTGCCAGCAGTCACACAGGGGGCATCACAGATACGCAGTATTTT. It is translated as CASSHTGGITDTQYF.